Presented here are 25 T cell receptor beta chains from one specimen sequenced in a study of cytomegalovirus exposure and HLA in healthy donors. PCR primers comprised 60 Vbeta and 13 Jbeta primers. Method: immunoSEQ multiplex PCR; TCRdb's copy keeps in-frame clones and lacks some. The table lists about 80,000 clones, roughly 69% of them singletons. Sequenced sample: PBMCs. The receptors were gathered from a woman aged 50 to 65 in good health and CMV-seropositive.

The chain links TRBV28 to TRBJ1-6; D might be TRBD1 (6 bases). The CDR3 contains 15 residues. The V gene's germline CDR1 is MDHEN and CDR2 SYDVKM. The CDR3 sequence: CGAGTISSYNSPLHF. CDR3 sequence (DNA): TGTGGTGCAGGGACAATCAGCTCCTATAATTCACCCCTCCACTTT.

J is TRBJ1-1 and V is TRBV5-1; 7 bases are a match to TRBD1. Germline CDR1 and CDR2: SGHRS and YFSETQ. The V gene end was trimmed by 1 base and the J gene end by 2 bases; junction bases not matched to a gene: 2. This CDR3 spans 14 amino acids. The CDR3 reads CASSLTGVNTEAFF. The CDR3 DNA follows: TGCGCCAGCAGCTTGACAGGGGTAAACACTGAAGCTTTCTTT.

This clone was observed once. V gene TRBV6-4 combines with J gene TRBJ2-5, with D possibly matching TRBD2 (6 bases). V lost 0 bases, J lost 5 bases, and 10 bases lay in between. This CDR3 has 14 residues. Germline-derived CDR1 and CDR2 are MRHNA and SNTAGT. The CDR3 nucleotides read TGTGCCAGCAGTGACTCAGGAGGGTCCGAGACCCAGTACTTC. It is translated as CASSDSGGSETQYF.

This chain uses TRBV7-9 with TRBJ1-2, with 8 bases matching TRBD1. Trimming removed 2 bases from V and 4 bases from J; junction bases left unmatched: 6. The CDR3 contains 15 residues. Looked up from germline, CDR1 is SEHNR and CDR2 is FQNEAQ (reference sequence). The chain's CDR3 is CASSLRGQAGYGYTF. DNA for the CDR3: TGTGCCAGCAGCTTAAGGGGACAGGCCGGCTATGGCTACACCTTC.

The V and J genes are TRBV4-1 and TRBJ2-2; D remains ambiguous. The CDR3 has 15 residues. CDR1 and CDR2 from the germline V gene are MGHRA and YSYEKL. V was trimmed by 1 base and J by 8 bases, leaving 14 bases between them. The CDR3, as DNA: TGCGCCAGCAGCCAAGGACGAGGAGATGCGGGGGAGCTGTTTTTT. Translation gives CASSQGRGDAGELFF.

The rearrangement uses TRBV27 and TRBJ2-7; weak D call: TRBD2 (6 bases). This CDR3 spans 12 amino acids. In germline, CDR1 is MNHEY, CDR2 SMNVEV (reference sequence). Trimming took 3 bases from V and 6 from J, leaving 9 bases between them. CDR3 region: CASSFGGAEQYF. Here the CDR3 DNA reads TGTGCCAGCAGTTTTGGAGGGGCCGAGCAGTACTTC.

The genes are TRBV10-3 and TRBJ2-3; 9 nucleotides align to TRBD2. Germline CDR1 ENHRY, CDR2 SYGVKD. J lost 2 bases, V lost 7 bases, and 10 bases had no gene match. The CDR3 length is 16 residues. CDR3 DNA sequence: TGTGCCATCACCGAGGGGAGCGGGGGGCTCACAGATACGCAGTATTTT. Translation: CAITEGSGGLTDTQYF.

The CDR3, as DNA: TGTGCCAGCAGCTCCTCACGGGTCGGCTTTTATGGCTACACCTTC. It encodes CASSSSRVGFYGYTF. J is TRBJ1-2 and V is TRBV7-2; the D is unclear. The germline V gene encodes CDR1 SGHTA and CDR2 FQGNSA. The V end was cut by 4 bases, the J end by 5 bases, with 17 bases between. The CDR3 contains 15 residues.

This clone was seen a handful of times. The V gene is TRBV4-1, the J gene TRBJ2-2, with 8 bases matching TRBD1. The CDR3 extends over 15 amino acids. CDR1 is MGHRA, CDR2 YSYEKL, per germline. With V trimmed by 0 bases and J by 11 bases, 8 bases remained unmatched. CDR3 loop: CASSQDPARGRELFF. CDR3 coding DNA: TGCGCCAGCAGCCAAGATCCGGCCAGGGGGCGAGAGCTGTTTTTT.

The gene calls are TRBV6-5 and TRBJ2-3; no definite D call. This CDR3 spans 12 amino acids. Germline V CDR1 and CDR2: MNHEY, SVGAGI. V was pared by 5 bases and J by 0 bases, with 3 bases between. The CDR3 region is CASSLSTDTQYF. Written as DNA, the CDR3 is TGTGCCAGCAGTCTTAGCACAGATACGCAGTATTTT.

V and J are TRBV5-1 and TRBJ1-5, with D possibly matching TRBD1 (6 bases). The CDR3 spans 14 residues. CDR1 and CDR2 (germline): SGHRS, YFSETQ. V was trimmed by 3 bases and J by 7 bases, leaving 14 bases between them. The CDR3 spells CASSSDSTEQPQHF. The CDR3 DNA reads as TGCGCCAGCAGCTCGGACAGCACAGAGCAGCCCCAGCATTTT. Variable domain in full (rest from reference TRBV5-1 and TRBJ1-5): KAGVTQTPRYLIKTRGQQVTLSCSPISGHRSVSWYQQTPGQGLQFLFEYFSETQRNKGNFPGRFSGRQFSNSRSEMNVSTLELGDSALYLCASSSDSTEQPQHFGDGTRLSIL.

CDR3 sequence reads: CATSRDRAHNSPLHF. The CDR3 nucleotides read TGTGCCACCAGCAGAGACAGGGCCCATAATTCACCCCTCCACTTT. This sequence joins TRBV15 and TRBJ1-6, with a possible D match to TRBD1 (5 bases). The CDR3 consists of 15 residues. Trimming shortened V by 0 bases and J by 5 bases, and 8 bases separated the two germline ends. Per the germline V gene, CDR1 is LNHNV and CDR2 is YYDKDF (reference sequence).

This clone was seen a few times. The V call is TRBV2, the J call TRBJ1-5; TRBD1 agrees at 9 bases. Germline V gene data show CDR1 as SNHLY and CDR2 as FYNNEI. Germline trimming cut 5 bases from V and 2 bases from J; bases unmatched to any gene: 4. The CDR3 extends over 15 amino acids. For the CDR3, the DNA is TGTGCCAGCAGTCCAACAGGGGGCGGCAATCAGCCCCAGCATTTT. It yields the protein CASSPTGGGNQPQHF.

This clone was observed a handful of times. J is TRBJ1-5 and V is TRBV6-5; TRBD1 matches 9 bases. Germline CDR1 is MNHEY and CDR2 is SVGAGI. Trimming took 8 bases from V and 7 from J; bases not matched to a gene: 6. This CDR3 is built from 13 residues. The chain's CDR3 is CASRRTGAQPQHF. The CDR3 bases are TGTGCCAGCCGAAGGACAGGGGCACAGCCCCAGCATTTT.

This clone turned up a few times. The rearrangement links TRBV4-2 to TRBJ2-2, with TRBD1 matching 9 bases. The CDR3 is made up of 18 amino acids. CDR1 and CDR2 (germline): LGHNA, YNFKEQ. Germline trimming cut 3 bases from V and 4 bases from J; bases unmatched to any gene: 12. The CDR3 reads CASSHIKWGTGSTGELFF. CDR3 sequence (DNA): TGTGCCAGCAGCCATATAAAGTGGGGGACAGGGTCCACCGGGGAGCTGTTTTTT.

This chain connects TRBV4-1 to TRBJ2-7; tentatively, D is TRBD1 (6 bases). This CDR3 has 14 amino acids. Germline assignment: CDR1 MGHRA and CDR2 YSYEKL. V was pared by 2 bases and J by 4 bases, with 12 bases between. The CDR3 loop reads CASSQTQGTYEQYF. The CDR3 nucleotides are TGCGCCAGCAGCCAAACGCAGGGGACGTACGAGCAGTACTTC.

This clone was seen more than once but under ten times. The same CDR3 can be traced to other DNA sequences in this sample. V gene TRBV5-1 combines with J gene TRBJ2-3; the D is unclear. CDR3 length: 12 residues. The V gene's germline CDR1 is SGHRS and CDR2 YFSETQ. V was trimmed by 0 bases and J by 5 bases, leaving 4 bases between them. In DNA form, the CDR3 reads TGCGCCAGCAGCTTGGCCGTAGATACGCAGTATTTT. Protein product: CASSLAVDTQYF. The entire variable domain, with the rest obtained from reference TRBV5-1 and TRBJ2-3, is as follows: KAGVTQTPRYLIKTRGQQVTLSCSPISGHRSVSWYQQTPGQGLQFLFEYFSETQRNKGNFPGRFSGRQFSNSRSEMNVSTLELGDSALYLCASSLAVDTQYFGPGTRLTVL.

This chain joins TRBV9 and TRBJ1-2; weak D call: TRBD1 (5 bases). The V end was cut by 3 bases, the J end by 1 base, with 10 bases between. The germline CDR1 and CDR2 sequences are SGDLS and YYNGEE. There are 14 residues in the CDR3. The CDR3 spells CASSEAGINYGYTF. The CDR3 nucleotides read TGTGCCAGCAGCGAGGCAGGGATTAACTATGGCTACACCTTC.

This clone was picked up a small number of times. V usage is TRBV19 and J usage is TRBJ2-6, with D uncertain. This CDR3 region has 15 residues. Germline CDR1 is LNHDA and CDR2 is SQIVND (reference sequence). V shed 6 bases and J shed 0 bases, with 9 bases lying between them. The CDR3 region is CASRVPSSGANVLTF. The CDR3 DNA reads TGTGCCAGTAGGGTTCCGAGCTCTGGGGCCAACGTCCTGACTTTC. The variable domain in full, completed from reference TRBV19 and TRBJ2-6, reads DGGITQSPKYLFRKEGQNVTLSCEQNLNHDAMYWYRQDPGQGLRLIYYSQIVNDFQKGDIAEGYSVSREKKESFPLTVTSAQKNPTAFYLCASRVPSSGANVLTFGAGSRLTVL.

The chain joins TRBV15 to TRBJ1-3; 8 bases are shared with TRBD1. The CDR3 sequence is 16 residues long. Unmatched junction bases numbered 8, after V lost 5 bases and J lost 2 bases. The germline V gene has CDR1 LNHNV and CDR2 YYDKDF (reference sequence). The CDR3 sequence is CATSSGGRGTGNTIYF. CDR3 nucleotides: TGTGCCACCAGCTCAGGGGGCAGGGGTACTGGAAACACCATATATTTT.

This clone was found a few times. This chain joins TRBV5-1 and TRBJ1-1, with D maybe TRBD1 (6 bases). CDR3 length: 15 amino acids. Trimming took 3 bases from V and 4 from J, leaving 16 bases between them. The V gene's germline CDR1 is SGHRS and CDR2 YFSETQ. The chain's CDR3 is CASSSYREGGTEAFF. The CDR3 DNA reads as TGCGCCAGCAGCTCATACAGGGAGGGAGGCACTGAAGCTTTCTTT. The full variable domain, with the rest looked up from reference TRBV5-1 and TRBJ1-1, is KAGVTQTPRYLIKTRGQQVTLSCSPISGHRSVSWYQQTPGQGLQFLFEYFSETQRNKGNFPGRFSGRQFSNSRSEMNVSTLELGDSALYLCASSSYREGGTEAFFGQGTRLTVV.

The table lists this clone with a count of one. The chain's CDR3 is CASSHTGSFQPQHF. Here the CDR3 DNA reads TGTGCCAGCAGCCATACAGGGAGTTTTCAGCCCCAGCATTTT. The chain joins TRBV7-9 to TRBJ1-5; D perhaps matches TRBD1 (6 bases). The V gene's germline CDR1 is SEHNR and CDR2 FQNEAQ (reference sequence). CDR3 length: 14 amino acids. V was pared by 5 bases and J by 6 bases, with 14 bases between.

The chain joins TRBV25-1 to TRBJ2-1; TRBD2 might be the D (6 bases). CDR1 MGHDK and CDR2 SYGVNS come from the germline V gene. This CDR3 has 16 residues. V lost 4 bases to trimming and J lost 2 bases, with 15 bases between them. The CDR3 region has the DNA TGTGCCAGCAGTGGCGGAACTAGCAGCACCTACAATGAGCAGTTCTTC. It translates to CASSGGTSSTYNEQFF.

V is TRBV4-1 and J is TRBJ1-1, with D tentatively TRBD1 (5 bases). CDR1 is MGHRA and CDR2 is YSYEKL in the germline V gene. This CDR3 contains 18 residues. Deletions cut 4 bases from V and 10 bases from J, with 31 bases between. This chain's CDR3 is CASSPGGRRRTSSQGAFF. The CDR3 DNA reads TGCGCCAGCAGCCCCGGAGGGAGGCGTCGGACAAGCAGTCAGGGAGCTTTCTTT.

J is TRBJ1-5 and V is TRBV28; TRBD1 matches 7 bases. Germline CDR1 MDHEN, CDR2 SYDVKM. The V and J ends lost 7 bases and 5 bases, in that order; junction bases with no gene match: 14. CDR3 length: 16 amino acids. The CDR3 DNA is TGTGCCAGCACCACCTCCTCCCAGGGGGGTGATCAGCCCCAGCATTTT. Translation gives CASTTSSQGGDQPQHF.